The 26 T cell receptor beta chains below all came from one sample that was sequenced in a study of control samples from healthy donors and cancer patients. The method was immunoSEQ multiplex PCR; TCRdb's version includes in-frame clones alone and lacks a portion of them. The sample includes approximately 150,000 clones, approximately 91% of them seen just once. The sample was blood. The source is a man aged 30 to 45 in good health.

This chain uses TRBV29-1 with TRBJ2-7; 8 bases match TRBD1. The CDR3 has 12 residues. CDR1 and CDR2 (germline): SQVTM, ANQGSEA. Trimming removed 1 base from V and 6 bases from J; junction bases left unmatched: 2. CDR3 coding DNA: TGCAGCGTTGAAGGGGACAGGCTCGAGCAGTACTTC. Protein product: CSVEGDRLEQYF.

The chain has TRBV11-1 and TRBJ2-7; TRBD1 matches 10 bases. This CDR3 region has 14 residues. Unmatched junction bases numbered 8, after V lost 5 bases and J lost 7 bases. Germline V gene sequence: CDR1 SGHAT, CDR2 FQDESV (reference sequence). The CDR3 DNA reads as TGTGCCAGCAGCCTAAGACAGGGGGCCTGGGAGCAGTACTTC. As protein: CASSLRQGAWEQYF.

This rearrangement joins TRBV2 to TRBJ1-1; D not resolved. Germline CDR1 reads SNHLY; CDR2 reads FYNNEI. Trimming took 7 bases from V and 1 from J, leaving 13 bases between them. The CDR3 is made up of 14 amino acids. CDR3 protein: CASTAEQRNTEAFF. The CDR3 DNA is TGTGCCAGCACTGCGGAACAACGGAACACTGAAGCTTTCTTT.

The chain has TRBV10-3 and TRBJ2-7; D unclear. This CDR3 region has 12 residues. Germline CDR1 ENHRY, CDR2 SYGVKD. V lost 6 bases and J lost 2, with 8 bases in between. In DNA, the CDR3 is TGTGCCATCAGAGGCGTAACCTACGAGCAGTACTTC. Translation gives CAIRGVTYEQYF.

This chain links TRBV5-1 with TRBJ2-1; the D gene is possibly TRBD2 (5 bases). The CDR3 runs 13 residues. The V and J ends lost 6 bases and 5 bases respectively, with 12 bases between them. In germline, CDR1 is SGHRS, CDR2 YFSETQ. CDR3 amino acids: CASTTTGNNEQFF. The CDR3 DNA is TGCGCCAGCACCACGACGGGAAACAATGAGCAGTTCTTC.

Worth noting for this clone: Additional DNA sequences in this sample encode the identical CDR3. The J gene is TRBJ1-3, the V gene TRBV19; D is unresolved. The CDR3 length is 14 residues. Germline CDR1 reads LNHDA; CDR2 reads SQIVND (reference sequence). V was trimmed by 3 bases and J by 0 bases, leaving 6 bases between them. The CDR3 reads CASSISSSGNTIYF. The CDR3 bases are TGTGCCAGTAGTATTTCTAGCTCTGGAAACACCATATATTTT.

This chain links TRBV13 with TRBJ2-4; TRBD1 might be the D (7 bases). CDR3 length: 17 amino acids. The V gene lost 1 base and the J gene lost 3 bases, with 16 bases spanning the gap. Germline V gene data show CDR1 as PRHDT and CDR2 as FYEKMQ (reference sequence). This CDR3 reads CASSLEGGGQSKNIQYF. CDR3 sequence (DNA): TGTGCCAGCAGCTTAGAAGGAGGGGGACAGAGCAAAAACATTCAGTACTTC.

The chain has TRBV27 and TRBJ1-2; 11 bases are a match to TRBD1. Trimming cost V 4 bases and J 6 bases; bases outside gene matches: 10. Germline CDR1 reads MNHEY; CDR2 reads SMNVEV (reference sequence). This CDR3 has 16 amino acids. This CDR3 reads CASSYRTGGEGDGYTF. In nucleotides, the CDR3 is TGTGCCAGCAGTTACCGGACAGGGGGCGAGGGGGATGGCTACACCTTC.

The rearrangement uses TRBV20-1 and TRBJ2-2; D is uncertain. Germline assignment: CDR1 DFQATT and CDR2 SNEGSKA (reference sequence). The CDR3 runs 11 residues. V lost 3 bases and J lost 8, with 7 bases in between. Here the CDR3 reads CSASGLGELFF. For the CDR3, the DNA is TGCAGTGCTAGTGGCTTAGGGGAGCTGTTTTTT.

The V call is TRBV5-1, the J call TRBJ2-1, with D perhaps matching TRBD2 (5 bases). The germline gives CDR1 SGHRS, CDR2 YFSETQ. The length of the CDR3 is 12 residues. V gave up 4 bases and J gave up 4 bases, with 6 bases separating them. The CDR3 is CASSRGYNEQFF. CDR3 nucleotide sequence: TGCGCCAGCAGCCGCGGGTACAATGAGCAGTTCTTC. The full variable domain, rest sourced from reference TRBV5-1 and TRBJ2-1, is KAGVTQTPRYLIKTRGQQVTLSCSPISGHRSVSWYQQTPGQGLQFLFEYFSETQRNKGNFPGRFSGRQFSNSRSEMNVSTLELGDSALYLCASSRGYNEQFFGPGTRLTVL.

In its sample, this clone was seen once. The chain is built from TRBV7-2 and TRBJ1-2; tentatively, D is TRBD1 (5 bases). CDR3 length equals 13 residues. The V end lost 3 bases, the J end lost 8 bases, and 13 bases lay between the germline ends. Germline loops: CDR1 SGHTA, CDR2 FQGNSA. This CDR3 is CASSFGTMVGYTF. The CDR3 DNA follows: TGTGCCAGCAGCTTCGGGACGATGGTCGGCTACACCTTC.

The chain's CDR3 is CASSLELTYEQYF. CDR3 nucleotide sequence: TGTGCCAGCAGTTTGGAGCTTACCTACGAGCAGTACTTC. V usage is TRBV28 and J usage is TRBJ2-7; D uncertain. The V gene's germline CDR1 is MDHEN and CDR2 SYDVKM. Trimming pared 3 bases from V and 2 bases from J, leaving 8 bases between. CDR3 length: 13 amino acids.

The V and J genes are TRBV11-1 and TRBJ2-7, with D possibly matching TRBD1 (5 bases). This CDR3 has 12 residues. V lost 7 bases to trimming and J lost 5 bases, with 12 bases between them. Germline CDR1 is SGHAT and CDR2 is FQDESV (reference sequence). Written as DNA, the CDR3 is TGTGCCAGCAAGGCGCAGGGCCACGAGCAGTACTTC. Translating gives CASKAQGHEQYF.

The V gene is TRBV10-1, the J gene TRBJ2-3, with unresolved D. Trimming removed 4 bases at V and 4 bases at J, with 12 bases between. CDR3 length equals 14 residues. CDR1 is WNHNN and CDR2 is SYGVQD in the germline V gene (reference sequence). The CDR3, as DNA: TGCGCCAGCAGTGGGGTGCGGTCCGCAGATACGCAGTATTTT. It is translated as CASSGVRSADTQYF.

The V and J genes are TRBV28 and TRBJ1-2; 8 bases agree with TRBD1. In germline, CDR1 is MDHEN, CDR2 SYDVKM. The CDR3 totals 15 residues. V dropped 5 bases and J dropped 5; count of bases not matched to a gene: 10. The CDR3 DNA reads TGTGCCAGCAGTCCAGCTGACAGGGGTCGGTATGGCTACACCTTC. Its translation: CASSPADRGRYGYTF.

This chain connects TRBV28 to TRBJ1-1; a weak D match, TRBD1 (5 bases). V was shortened by 1 base and J by 5 bases, with 11 bases between the two germline ends. Germline lookup yields CDR1 MDHEN and CDR2 SYDVKM. The CDR3 is 14 residues long. CDR3 nucleotides: TGTGCCAGCAGTTTATTAAGGGGTATTACTGAAGCTTTCTTT. Translated: CASSLLRGITEAFF.

The chain is built from TRBV5-6 and TRBJ2-1; TRBD1 aligns across 7 bases. J was trimmed by 9 bases and V by 5 bases; bases with no gene match: 8. CDR1 is SGHDT and CDR2 is YYEEEE in the germline V gene. This CDR3 comprises 13 residues. DNA for the CDR3: TGTGCCAGCAGTTATAGGGGGCGCACTGAGCAGTTCTTC. This codes for CASSYRGRTEQFF.

This sequence joins TRBV27 and TRBJ2-2; D is possibly TRBD1 (5 bases). The germline V gene has CDR1 MNHEY and CDR2 SMNVEV (reference sequence). The CDR3 runs 14 residues. V dropped 7 bases and J dropped 1 base, with 10 bases sitting between them. This CDR3 reads CASMGPLNTGELFF. As DNA, the CDR3 is TGTGCCAGCATGGGGCCCCTGAACACCGGGGAGCTGTTTTTT.

The chain recombines TRBV6-5 with TRBJ1-1; no reliable D call. The CDR3 contains 14 residues. Germline-derived CDR1 and CDR2 are MNHEY and SVGAGI. V was trimmed by 8 bases and J by 2 bases, leaving 15 bases between them. CDR3 in DNA: TGTGCCAGCGCTCGAACTGGGGTAAACACTGAAGCTTTCTTT. Translation gives CASARTGVNTEAFF.

V gene TRBV24-1 combines with J gene TRBJ2-1; D is unresolved. CDR1 is KGHDR, CDR2 SFDVKD, per germline. V was clipped by 5 bases and J by 9 bases, with 13 bases between them. The CDR3 consists of 13 residues. The CDR3 nucleotides read TGTGCCACCAGTGCGGAGTCTTTCGTTGAGCAGTTCTTC. Translation gives CATSAESFVEQFF.

V and J are TRBV10-3 and TRBJ1-6; D remains ambiguous. CDR1 is ENHRY and CDR2 is SYGVKD in the germline V gene. The CDR3 is 13 residues long. Trimming pared 4 bases from V and 9 bases from J, leaving 10 bases between. In DNA, the CDR3 is TGTGCCATCAGTGGCCCGCCGGGTTCACCCCTCCACTTT. Protein sequence: CAISGPPGSPLHF.

This clone has more than one count but fewer than ten. The chain combines TRBV5-5 with TRBJ2-2; D may be TRBD1 (6 bases). Germline values: CDR1 SGHKS, CDR2 YYEKEE (reference sequence). The germline V and J ends were trimmed by 2 bases and 3 bases, with 14 bases remaining between them. The CDR3 is 16 residues long. CDR3 nucleotide sequence: TGTGCCAGCAGCTTAACAGGGTGGATGTACACCGGGGAGCTGTTTTTT. This sequence encodes CASSLTGWMYTGELFF.

This rearrangement joins TRBV5-1 to TRBJ2-2; 10 bases line up with TRBD2. Trimming took 2 bases from V and 5 from J; bases not matched to a gene: 6. Germline loops: CDR1 SGHRS, CDR2 YFSETQ. The CDR3 has 16 amino acids. CDR3 amino acids: CASSFSGGAFTGELFF. In DNA, the CDR3 is TGCGCCAGCAGCTTCAGCGGGGGGGCGTTTACCGGGGAGCTGTTTTTT.

The chain uses TRBV28 and TRBJ2-2; TRBD1 is a possible D gene (7 bases). This CDR3 contains 13 residues. The germline V and J ends were trimmed by 11 bases and 1 base, with 11 bases remaining between them. Per germline, CDR1 MDHEN and CDR2 SYDVKM. The DNA for the CDR3 is TGTGCCCGACAGGGAGGGAACACCGGGGAGCTGTTTTTT. Translated: CARQGGNTGELFF.

The J gene is TRBJ2-2, the V gene TRBV10-3; no clear D. Germline V CDR1 and CDR2: ENHRY, SYGVKD. CDR3 size: 14 residues. V lost 0 bases and J lost 4, with 6 bases in between. The CDR3 coding sequence is TGTGCCATCAGTGAGTCGGTGAGCACCGGGGAGCTGTTTTTT. Protein sequence: CAISESVSTGELFF.

The chain recombines TRBV4-1 with TRBJ2-1, with 11 bases that match TRBD2. The CDR3 has 16 amino acids. Per the germline V gene, CDR1 is MGHRA and CDR2 is YSYEKL. Germline trimming cut 1 base from V and 2 bases from J; bases unmatched to any gene: 1. CDR3: CASSQVSGGAYNEQFF. The CDR3 coding sequence is TGCGCCAGCAGCCAAGTTAGCGGGGGGGCCTACAATGAGCAGTTCTTC.